This T cell receptor (beta chain) emerged from a study of T cell repertoires in ileal Crohn's disease. Measured with immunoSEQ multiplex PCR; TCRdb has only the in-frame clones, and not every one. The data hold about 15,000 clones, with roughly four fifths observed a single time. CDR1 is SGHRS and CDR2 is YFSETQ in the germline V gene. The ends were cut back, 5 bases at V and 1 base at J, with 6 bases in the middle. The length of the CDR3 is 12 residues. The J gene is TRBJ1-1, the V gene TRBV5-1; the D is unclear. The clonotype originates from an adult with Crohn's disease. Sequencing used ileal tissue. The CDR3 region is CASSSGNTEAFF. The CDR3 DNA follows: TGCGCCAGCAGTAGCGGGAACACTGAAGCTTTCTTT.